Shown below are 24 T cell receptor beta chains from a single sample sequenced in a study of Ad26.COV2.S vaccination and SARS-CoV-2 variants. Sequencing was performed with immunoSEQ multiplex PCR; in TCRdb, only in-frame clones are kept and a portion is missing. The data show hundreds of thousands of clones, around 89% seen once. Treatment here: some 20 received Ad26.COV2.S at low or high dose, single or two shots; 5 received placebo; per-sample allocation not given. At day 63 after the first vaccine or placebo injection, samples were drawn. This specimen was peripheral blood, taken in a trial of Ad26.COV2.S vaccine versus placebo. The source is a person between 18 and 59 years old who received the Ad26.COV2.S COVID-19 vaccine or a placebo.

This clone has a handful of counts. The rearrangement links TRBV6-5 to TRBJ2-7, with D unresolved. The CDR3 has 14 amino acids. Germline V CDR1 and CDR2: MNHEY, SVGAGI. V was shortened by 6 bases and J by 4 bases, with 16 bases between the two germline ends. CDR3: CASRGKSKRYEQYF. DNA of the CDR3: TGTGCCAGCAGGGGGAAATCTAAACGGTACGAGCAGTACTTC.

In this sample, this clone turned up a few times. V is TRBV29-1 and J is TRBJ1-1; D is ambiguous. CDR1 is SQVTM and CDR2 is ANQGSEA in the germline V gene. The CDR3 consists of 12 residues. Trimming took off 4 bases at V and 1 base at J, with 7 bases between the two ends. CDR3 DNA: TGCAGCGTTGTTCCGGGGAACACTGAAGCTTTCTTT. Protein product: CSVVPGNTEAFF.

The chain's CDR3 is CASSLGQLEAFF. CDR3 coding DNA: TGTGCCAGCAGCTTGGGACAGCTAGAAGCTTTCTTT. This rearrangement joins TRBV5-4 to TRBJ1-1; TRBD1 might be the D (5 bases). V dropped 0 bases and J dropped 8 bases, with 8 bases sitting between them. The CDR3 extends over 12 amino acids. Germline assignment: CDR1 SGHNT and CDR2 YYREEE (reference sequence).

The rearrangement links TRBV12-3 or TRBV12-4 to TRBJ2-7; the D gene is possibly TRBD2 (5 bases). The length of the CDR3 is 13 residues. V was clipped by 7 bases and J by 6 bases, with 16 bases between them. CDR3 protein: CASTPGSEGEQYF. Written as DNA, the CDR3 is TGTGCCAGCACTCCGGGGTCCGAGGGCGAGCAGTACTTC.

This clone was recorded only once. J is TRBJ2-3 and V is TRBV12-5; no clear D. Between the trimmed V and J ends, which lost 1 base and 4 bases, there was a span of 9 bases. Germline V gene lookup returns CDR1 LGHNT and CDR2 FRNRAP. This CDR3 has 14 residues. The CDR3 is CASGLGAASDTQYF. CDR3 in DNA: TGTGCTAGTGGTTTGGGCGCCGCGTCAGATACGCAGTATTTT.

The gene calls are TRBV29-1 and TRBJ1-5; D gene unclear. Per germline, CDR1 SQVTM and CDR2 ANQGSEA. Trimming removed 7 bases from V and 4 bases from J, with 14 bases in between. This CDR3 region has 13 residues. CDR3 nucleotides: TGCAGCGCTTCCGGCCAGCAGAATCAGCCCCAGCATTTT. This encodes CSASGQQNQPQHF.

A single count supports this clone. This rearrangement joins TRBV7-2 to TRBJ1-3, with 9 bases fitting TRBD1. Germline-derived CDR1 and CDR2 are SGHTA and FQGNSA. V shed 3 bases and J 5 bases; nucleotides not matched to a gene: 5. The CDR3 covers 15 residues. The CDR3 nucleotides are TGTGCCAGCAGCTTCCCGGGACAGGGTCGAAACACCATATATTTT. Its translation: CASSFPGQGRNTIYF.

This sequence joins TRBV7-2 and TRBJ2-5, with TRBD2 identical over 7 bases. CDR3 size: 15 residues. CDR1 is SGHTA and CDR2 is FQGNSA in the germline V gene. Losses at the gene ends were 0 bases for V and 6 bases for J; bases not matched to a gene: 7. The CDR3 protein is CASSLARGSGKTQYF. The CDR3 region has the DNA TGTGCCAGCAGCTTAGCGCGAGGGAGCGGGAAGACCCAGTACTTC.

As to this clone: Within the sample, other DNA sequences also encode this same CDR3. The J gene is TRBJ1-1, the V gene TRBV5-1; D possibly corresponds to TRBD1 (5 bases). This CDR3 has 14 amino acids. V gave up 0 bases and J gave up 5 bases, with 11 bases separating them. Germline V gene lookup returns CDR1 SGHRS and CDR2 YFSETQ. CDR3 nucleotide sequence: TGCGCCAGCAGCTTGGCCGGGGGAAATACTGAAGCTTTCTTT. Protein sequence: CASSLAGGNTEAFF.

The rearrangement links TRBV7-2 to TRBJ1-4; D is possibly TRBD1 (6 bases). The germline CDR1 and CDR2 sequences are SGHTA and FQGNSA. The CDR3 covers 16 residues. V was cut by 2 bases and J by 4 bases, with 14 bases left in between. The CDR3 coding sequence is TGTGCCAGCAGCTTAACCGGGGGCTCCGATAATGAAAAACTGTTTTTT. This translates into CASSLTGGSDNEKLFF.

This clone has only a few counts. The V call is TRBV6-6, the J call TRBJ2-3; D unresolved. V was clipped by 6 bases and J by 2 bases, with 12 bases between them. This CDR3 spans 14 amino acids. Germline lookup yields CDR1 MNHNY and CDR2 SVGAGI (reference sequence). The CDR3 nucleotides read TGTGCCAGCAGCTTAGCTTCCGACACAGATACGCAGTATTTT. The encoded protein is CASSLASDTDTQYF.

The chain recombines TRBV15 with TRBJ2-3, with 8 positions matching TRBD2. Germline lookup yields CDR1 LNHNV and CDR2 YYDKDF (reference sequence). The CDR3 spans 16 residues. After removal of 1 base from V and 2 bases from J, the junction contained 5 bases not matched to a gene. The CDR3 loop is CATSRVGTRHTDTQYF. DNA for the CDR3: TGTGCCACCAGCAGAGTAGGGACTAGACACACAGATACGCAGTATTTT.

The V gene is TRBV19, the J gene TRBJ1-2; 7 bases map to TRBD1. The trim removed 3 bases at V and 2 bases at J, leaving 6 bases unmatched. Germline CDR1 LNHDA, CDR2 SQIVND (reference sequence). CDR3 length: 15 residues. CDR3 nucleotide sequence: TGTGCCAGTAGTATCCCTCAGACAGGGAACTATGGCTACACCTTC. The encoded protein is CASSIPQTGNYGYTF.

This chain joins TRBV4-2 and TRBJ2-1; no clear D gene. Trimming stripped 0 bases from V and 2 bases from J, with 8 bases between. CDR3 size: 15 residues. Germline V gene data show CDR1 as LGHNA and CDR2 as YNFKEQ. CDR3 nucleotide sequence: TGTGCCAGCAGCCAAGAATCGCAGCCCTACAATGAGCAGTTCTTC. Protein sequence: CASSQESQPYNEQFF.

The genes are TRBV6-2 or TRBV6-3 and TRBJ1-4, with unresolved D. Per the germline V gene, CDR1 is MNHEY and CDR2 is SVGEGT. Trimming left V 4 bases short and J 6 bases short, with 21 bases between. The CDR3 loop spans 17 amino acids. Written as DNA, the CDR3 is TGTGCCAGCAGTTCTGCGGGTCCCTTCGTCGGTGATGAAAAACTGTTTTTT. It encodes CASSSAGPFVGDEKLFF.

V usage is TRBV3-1 (or the pseudogene TRBV3-2) and J usage is TRBJ1-2; D unresolved. CDR3 length: 13 residues. CDR1 and CDR2 (germline): LGHDT, YNNKEL (reference sequence). The V gene lost 6 bases and the J gene lost 8 bases, with 16 bases spanning the gap. The CDR3 DNA reads as TGTGCCAGCAGGAATAATGGGGTTTGGGGCTACACCTTC. It encodes CASRNNGVWGYTF.

The chain is built from TRBV6-6 and TRBJ2-3, with TRBD2 identical over 14 bases. V lost 5 bases, J lost 3 bases, and 4 bases stayed unmatched. Germline-derived CDR1 and CDR2 are MNHNY and SVGAGI (reference sequence). The CDR3 runs to 16 residues. The CDR3 reads CASSVRTSGRTDTQYF. CDR3 nucleotides: TGTGCCAGCAGTGTTAGGACTAGCGGGAGGACAGATACGCAGTATTTT.

The rearrangement links TRBV18 to TRBJ2-7; D is perhaps TRBD1 (6 bases). Germline V gene sequence: CDR1 KGHSH, CDR2 LQKENI. The CDR3 has 16 amino acids. Trimming shortened V by 3 bases and J by 3 bases, and 18 bases separated the two germline ends. The CDR3: CASSPNAGTSYYEQYF. Here the CDR3 DNA reads TGTGCCAGCTCACCCAACGCCGGGACAAGCTACTACGAGCAGTACTTC.

This chain uses TRBV7-2 with TRBJ2-7; possibly TRBD1 or TRBD2 for D (6 bases each). The ends were cut back, 0 bases at V and 4 bases at J, with 13 bases in the middle. This CDR3 is 15 amino acids long. Germline CDR1 SGHTA, CDR2 FQGNSA. The chain's CDR3 is CASSLARGRGYEQYF. DNA of the CDR3: TGTGCCAGCAGCTTAGCACGGGGGCGAGGATACGAGCAGTACTTC.

The chain has TRBV19 and TRBJ1-5; D perhaps matches TRBD1 (5 bases). The CDR3 has 15 amino acids. V was clipped by 5 bases and J by 4 bases, with 15 bases between them. The germline CDR1 and CDR2 sequences are LNHDA and SQIVND (reference sequence). CDR3 sequence reads: CASSFSRDGNQPQHF. Written as DNA, the CDR3 is TGTGCCAGTAGTTTTTCTAGGGACGGAAATCAGCCCCAGCATTTT.

CDR3 residues: CASSVSGLAVRGGETQYF. CDR3 DNA: TGTGCCAGCAGCGTGAGTGGACTAGCGGTTAGGGGGGGAGAGACCCAGTACTTC. The V and J genes are TRBV9 and TRBJ2-5; 10 bases map to TRBD2. Germline CDR1 is SGDLS and CDR2 is YYNGEE. The J segment lost 4 bases and the V segment lost 2 bases, leaving 14 bases of the junction unmatched. CDR3 length: 18 residues.

V gene TRBV5-1 combines with J gene TRBJ1-6, with D unresolved. The CDR3 spans 14 residues. V was clipped by 1 base and J by 7 bases, with 9 bases between them. CDR1 and CDR2 (germline): SGHRS, YFSETQ. This CDR3 is CASSLLGINSPLHF. CDR3 nucleotides: TGCGCCAGCAGCTTGTTAGGGATCAATTCACCCCTCCACTTT.

The gene calls are TRBV27 and TRBJ2-5; D ambiguous. Germline lookup yields CDR1 MNHEY and CDR2 SMNVEV (reference sequence). The CDR3 sequence is 14 residues long. Deletions cut 0 bases from V and 1 base from J, with 6 bases between. CDR3 sequence: CASSLSHSQETQYF. CDR3 DNA sequence: TGTGCCAGCAGTTTATCTCATTCCCAAGAGACCCAGTACTTC.

V and J are TRBV27 and TRBJ2-2, with D uncertain. Between the trimmed V and J ends, which lost 4 bases and 4 bases, there was a span of 4 bases. This CDR3 has 12 residues. Germline CDR1 is MNHEY and CDR2 is SMNVEV (reference sequence). CDR3 bases: TGTGCCAGCAGTTCCCTCACCGGGGAGCTGTTTTTT. The encoded protein is CASSSLTGELFF.